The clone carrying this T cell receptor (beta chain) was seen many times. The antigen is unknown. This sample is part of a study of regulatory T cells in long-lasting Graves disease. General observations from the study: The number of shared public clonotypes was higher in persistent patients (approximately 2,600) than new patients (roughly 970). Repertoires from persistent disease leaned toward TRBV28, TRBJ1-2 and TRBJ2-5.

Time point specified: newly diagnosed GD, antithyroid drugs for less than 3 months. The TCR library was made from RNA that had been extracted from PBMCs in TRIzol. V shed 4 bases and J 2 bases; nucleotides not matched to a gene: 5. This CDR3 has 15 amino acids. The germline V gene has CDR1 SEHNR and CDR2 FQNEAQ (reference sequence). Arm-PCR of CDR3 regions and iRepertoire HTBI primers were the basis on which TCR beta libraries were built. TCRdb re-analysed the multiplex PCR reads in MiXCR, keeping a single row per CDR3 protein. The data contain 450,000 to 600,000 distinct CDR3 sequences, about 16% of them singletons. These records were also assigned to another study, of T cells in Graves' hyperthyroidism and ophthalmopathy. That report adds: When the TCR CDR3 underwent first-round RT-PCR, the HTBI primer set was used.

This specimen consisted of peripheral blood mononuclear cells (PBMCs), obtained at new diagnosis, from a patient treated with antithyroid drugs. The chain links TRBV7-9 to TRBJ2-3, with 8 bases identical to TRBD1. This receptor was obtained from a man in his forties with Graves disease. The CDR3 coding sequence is TGTGCCAGCAGCTCCCCAGGGGGCGTCACAGATACGCAGTATTTT. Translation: CASSSPGGVTDTQYF.